These 10 T cell receptor beta chains share one sample of origin, sequenced in a study of cytomegalovirus exposure and HLA in healthy donors. In the PCR, 60 Vbeta and 13 Jbeta primers were used. TCRdb keeps only in-frame clones here, not all; method: immunoSEQ multiplex PCR. In the table there are fewer than 350,000 clones, around 90% of which are singletons. The sequenced material came from PBMCs. The receptors here all came from a woman aged 18-29 years in good health and CMV-seronegative.

The J gene is TRBJ1-4, the V gene TRBV25-1; no firm D call. The CDR3 spans 16 residues. Per germline, CDR1 MGHDK and CDR2 SYGVNS. With 2 bases removed from V and 7 bases from J, the gap between germline ends came to 17 bases. The CDR3: CASSEGSPKQGEKLFF. For the CDR3, the DNA is TGTGCCAGCAGTGAAGGGAGTCCCAAGCAAGGTGAAAAACTGTTTTTT.

This clone was seen more than once but under ten times. The V call is TRBV4-1, the J call TRBJ2-1; 12 nucleotides agree with TRBD2. J was trimmed by 0 bases and V by 8 bases; bases with no gene match: 5. CDR3 size: 16 residues. Per germline, CDR1 MGHRA and CDR2 YSYEKL. The CDR3 nucleotides read TGCGCCAGCGGAACTAGCGGGGGGCACTCCTACAATGAGCAGTTCTTC. Protein: CASGTSGGHSYNEQFF.

In DNA form, the CDR3 reads TGCGCCAGCAGCCTTTCAACCCGAGACTATGGCTACACCTTC. Protein product: CASSLSTRDYGYTF. This chain joins TRBV5-1 and TRBJ1-2; D is undetermined. Per germline, CDR1 SGHRS and CDR2 YFSETQ. Trimming removed 4 bases from V and 3 bases from J, with 13 bases in between. The CDR3 has 14 amino acids.

The sample holds a few counts of this clone. The chain carries TRBV6-5 and TRBJ2-6; tentatively, D is TRBD1 (5 bases). Trimming left V 6 bases short and J 3 bases short, with 12 bases between. The CDR3 has 15 amino acids. Germline CDR1 MNHEY, CDR2 SVGAGI. CDR3 sequence (DNA): TGTGCCAGCAGGGAACCAGGGCTTGGGGCCAACGTCCTGACTTTC. It yields the protein CASREPGLGANVLTF.

This chain joins TRBV6-1 and TRBJ2-2, with D possibly matching TRBD2 (5 bases). Trimming took off 5 bases at V and 1 base at J, with 11 bases between the two ends. The germline V gene has CDR1 MNHNS and CDR2 SASEGT. CDR3 size: 15 residues. The CDR3 DNA reads TGTGCCAGCAGTATTCCTCGGGGGAACACCGGGGAGCTGTTTTTT. Protein product: CASSIPRGNTGELFF.

The V and J genes are TRBV18 and TRBJ2-7; the match to TRBD1 covers 7 bases. Germline assignment: CDR1 KGHSH and CDR2 LQKENI. The V gene end was trimmed by 3 bases and the J gene end by 5 bases; junction bases not matched to a gene: 10. The CDR3 has 15 amino acids. CDR3 region: CASSPGAGGRDEQYF. CDR3 in DNA: TGTGCCAGCTCACCTGGGGCAGGGGGTCGCGACGAGCAGTACTTC.

The chain joins TRBV30 to TRBJ2-5; the match to TRBD2 covers 8 bases. This CDR3 spans 15 amino acids. Germline assignment: CDR1 GTSNPN and CDR2 SVGIG (reference sequence). Trimming took 3 bases from V and 5 from J; bases not matched to a gene: 11. The CDR3 DNA is TGTGCCTGGAGAATGACGGGGGGGGCGGGCGAGACCCAGTACTTC. As protein: CAWRMTGGAGETQYF.

This chain uses TRBV5-6 with TRBJ2-5; TRBD2 matches 7 bases. Judging by the DNA end, TRBJ2-7 fits better; the J call may be wrong. The germline V gene encodes CDR1 SGHDT and CDR2 YYEEEE. This CDR3 has 14 amino acids. The CDR3: CASSLGLVRAEQYF. The CDR3 nucleotides read TGTGCCAGCAGCTTAGGACTAGTCAGGGCCGAGCAGTACTTC.

The gene calls are TRBV9 and TRBJ1-3; D possibly corresponds to TRBD1 (6 bases). V lost 5 bases, J lost 0 bases, and 15 bases lay in between. Germline loops: CDR1 SGDLS, CDR2 YYNGEE. The CDR3 spans 16 residues. CDR3 protein: CASSIGQTGSGNTIYF. CDR3 bases: TGTGCCAGCAGTATAGGACAGACCGGCTCTGGAAACACCATATATTTT.

The J gene is TRBJ1-2, the V gene TRBV13, with D unclear. The V end lost 4 bases, the J end lost 8 bases, and 14 bases lay between the germline ends. The CDR3 has 13 amino acids. The germline V gene encodes CDR1 PRHDT and CDR2 FYEKMQ (reference sequence). The CDR3 region is CASSYSALGGYTF. The CDR3 nucleotides read TGTGCCAGCAGCTACTCGGCTTTGGGCGGCTACACCTTC.